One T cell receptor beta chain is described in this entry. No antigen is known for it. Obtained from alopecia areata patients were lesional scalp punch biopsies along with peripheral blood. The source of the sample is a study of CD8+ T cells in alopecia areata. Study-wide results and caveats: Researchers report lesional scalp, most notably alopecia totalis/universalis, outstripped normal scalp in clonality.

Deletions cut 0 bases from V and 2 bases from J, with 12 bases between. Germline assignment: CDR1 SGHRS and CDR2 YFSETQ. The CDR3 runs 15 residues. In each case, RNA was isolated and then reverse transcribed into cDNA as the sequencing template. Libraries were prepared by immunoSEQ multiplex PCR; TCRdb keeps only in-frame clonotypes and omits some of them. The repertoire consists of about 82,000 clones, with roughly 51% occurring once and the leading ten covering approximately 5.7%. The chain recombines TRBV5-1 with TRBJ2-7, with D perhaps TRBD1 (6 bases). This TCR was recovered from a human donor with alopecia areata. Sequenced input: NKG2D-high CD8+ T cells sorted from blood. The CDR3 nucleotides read TGCGCCAGCAGCTTGGGGACAGCTGACACCTACGAGCAGTACTTC. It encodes CASSLGTADTYEQYF.